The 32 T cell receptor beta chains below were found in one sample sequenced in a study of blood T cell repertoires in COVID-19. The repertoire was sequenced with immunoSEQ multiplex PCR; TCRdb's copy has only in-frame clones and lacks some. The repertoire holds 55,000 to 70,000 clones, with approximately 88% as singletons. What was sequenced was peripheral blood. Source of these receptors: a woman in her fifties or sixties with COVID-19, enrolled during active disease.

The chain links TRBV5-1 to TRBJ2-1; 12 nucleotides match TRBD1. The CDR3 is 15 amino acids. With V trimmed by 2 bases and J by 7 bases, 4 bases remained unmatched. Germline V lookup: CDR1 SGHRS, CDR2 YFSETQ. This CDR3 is CASSFRDRGPNEQFF. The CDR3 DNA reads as TGCGCCAGCAGCTTCCGGGACAGGGGGCCGAATGAGCAGTTCTTC.

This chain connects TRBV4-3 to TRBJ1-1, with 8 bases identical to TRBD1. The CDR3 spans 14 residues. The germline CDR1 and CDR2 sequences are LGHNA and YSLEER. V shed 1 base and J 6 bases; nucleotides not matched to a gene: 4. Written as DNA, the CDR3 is TGCGCCAGCAGCCAAGTGGACAGGGCCGCTGAAGCTTTCTTT. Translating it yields CASSQVDRAAEAFF.

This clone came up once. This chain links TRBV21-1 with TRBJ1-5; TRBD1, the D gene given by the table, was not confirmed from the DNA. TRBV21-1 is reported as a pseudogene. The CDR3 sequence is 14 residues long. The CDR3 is CASSSGTAYQPQHF. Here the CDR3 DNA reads TGTGCCAGCAGCAGCGGGACAGCGTATCAGCCCCAGCATTTT.

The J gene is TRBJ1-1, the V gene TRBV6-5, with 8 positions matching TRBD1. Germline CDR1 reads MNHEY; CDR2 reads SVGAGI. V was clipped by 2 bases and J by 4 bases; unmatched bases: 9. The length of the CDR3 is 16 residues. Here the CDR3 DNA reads TGTGCCAGCAGTTACCCTCGGACAGGGCTGGGCACTGAAGCTTTCTTT. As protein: CASSYPRTGLGTEAFF.

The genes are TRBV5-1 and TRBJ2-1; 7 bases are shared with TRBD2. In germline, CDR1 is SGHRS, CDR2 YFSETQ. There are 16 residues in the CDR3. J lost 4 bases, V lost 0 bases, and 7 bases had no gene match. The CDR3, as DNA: TGCGCCAGCAGCTTGGAGTCTAGCGGTTATTACAATGAGCAGTTCTTC. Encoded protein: CASSLESSGYYNEQFF.

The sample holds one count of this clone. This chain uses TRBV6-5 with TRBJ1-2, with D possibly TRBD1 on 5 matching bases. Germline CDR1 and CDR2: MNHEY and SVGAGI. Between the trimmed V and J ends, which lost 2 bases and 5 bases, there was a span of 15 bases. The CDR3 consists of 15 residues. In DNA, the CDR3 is TGTGCCAGCAGTTACACCCAGCGGGGGATTTATGGCTACACCTTC. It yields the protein CASSYTQRGIYGYTF.

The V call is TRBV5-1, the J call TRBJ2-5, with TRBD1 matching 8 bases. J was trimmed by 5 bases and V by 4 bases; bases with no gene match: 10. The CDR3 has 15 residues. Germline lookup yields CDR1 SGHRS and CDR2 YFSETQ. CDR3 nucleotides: TGCGCCAGCAGCCACCTACCGACAGGGGAGGAGACCCAGTACTTC. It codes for CASSHLPTGEETQYF. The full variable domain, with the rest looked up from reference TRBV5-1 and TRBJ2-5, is KAGVTQTPRYLIKTRGQQVTLSCSPISGHRSVSWYQQTPGQGLQFLFEYFSETQRNKGNFPGRFSGRQFSNSRSEMNVSTLELGDSALYLCASSHLPTGEETQYFGPGTRLLVL.

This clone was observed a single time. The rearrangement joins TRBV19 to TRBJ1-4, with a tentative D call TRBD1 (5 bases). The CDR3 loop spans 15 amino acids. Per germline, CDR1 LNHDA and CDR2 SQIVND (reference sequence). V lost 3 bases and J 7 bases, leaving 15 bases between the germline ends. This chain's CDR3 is CASSIFPGTGEKLFF. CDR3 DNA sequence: TGTGCCAGTAGTATTTTCCCTGGTACAGGTGAAAAACTGTTTTTT.

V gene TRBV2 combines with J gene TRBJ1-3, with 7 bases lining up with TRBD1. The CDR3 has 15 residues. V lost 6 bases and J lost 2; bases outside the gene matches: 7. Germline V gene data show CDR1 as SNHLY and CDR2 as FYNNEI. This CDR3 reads CASRETGHTGNTIYF. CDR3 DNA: TGTGCCAGCAGGGAGACAGGGCATACTGGAAACACCATATATTTT.

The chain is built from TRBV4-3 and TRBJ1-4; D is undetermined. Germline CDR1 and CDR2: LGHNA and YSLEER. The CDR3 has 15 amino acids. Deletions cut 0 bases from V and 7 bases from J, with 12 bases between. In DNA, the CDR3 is TGCGCCAGCAGCCAAGATTCGGCCTCGGGTGAAAAACTGTTTTTT. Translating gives CASSQDSASGEKLFF.

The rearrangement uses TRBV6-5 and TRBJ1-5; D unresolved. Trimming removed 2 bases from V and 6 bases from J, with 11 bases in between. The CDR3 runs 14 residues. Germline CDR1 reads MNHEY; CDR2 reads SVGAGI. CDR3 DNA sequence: TGTGCCAGCAGTTACCACCCTTTCGGTCAGCCCCAGCATTTT. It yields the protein CASSYHPFGQPQHF.

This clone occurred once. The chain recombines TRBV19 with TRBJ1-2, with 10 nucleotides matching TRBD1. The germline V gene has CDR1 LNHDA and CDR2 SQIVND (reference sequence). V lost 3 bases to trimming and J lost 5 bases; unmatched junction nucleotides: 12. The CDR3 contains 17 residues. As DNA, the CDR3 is TGTGCCAGTAGTATCCCCGCACTACGGGACAGGGGATATGGCTACACCTTC. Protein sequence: CASSIPALRDRGYGYTF.

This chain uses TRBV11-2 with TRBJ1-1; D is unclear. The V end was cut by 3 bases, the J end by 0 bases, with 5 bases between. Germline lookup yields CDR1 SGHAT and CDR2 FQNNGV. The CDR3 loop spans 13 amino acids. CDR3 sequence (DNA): TGTGCCAGCAGCTTTGGGCTGAACACTGAAGCTTTCTTT. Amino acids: CASSFGLNTEAFF.

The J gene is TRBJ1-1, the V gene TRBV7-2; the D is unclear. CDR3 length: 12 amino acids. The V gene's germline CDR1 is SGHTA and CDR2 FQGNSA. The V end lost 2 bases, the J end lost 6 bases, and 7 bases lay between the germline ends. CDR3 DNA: TGTGCCAGCAGCTTACTTGGCTCTGAAGCTTTCTTT. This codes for CASSLLGSEAFF. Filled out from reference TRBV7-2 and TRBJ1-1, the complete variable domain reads GAGVSQSPSNKVTEKGKDVELRCDPISGHTALYWYRQSLGQGLEFLIYFQGNSAPDKSGLPSDRFSAERTGGSVSTLTIQRTQQEDSAVYLCASSLLGSEAFFGQGTRLTVV.

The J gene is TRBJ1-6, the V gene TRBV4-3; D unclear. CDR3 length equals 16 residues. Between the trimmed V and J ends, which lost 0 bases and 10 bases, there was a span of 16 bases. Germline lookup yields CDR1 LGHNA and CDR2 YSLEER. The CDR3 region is CASSQDWSQALSPLHF. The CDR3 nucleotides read TGCGCCAGCAGCCAAGATTGGTCCCAGGCCCTCTCACCCCTCCACTTT.

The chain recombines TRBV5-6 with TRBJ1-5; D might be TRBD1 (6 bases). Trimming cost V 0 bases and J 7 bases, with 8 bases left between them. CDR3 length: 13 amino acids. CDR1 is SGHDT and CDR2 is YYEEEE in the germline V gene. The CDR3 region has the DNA TGTGCCAGCAGCTTGGGCCAGGGGCAGCCCCAGCATTTT. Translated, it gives CASSLGQGQPQHF.

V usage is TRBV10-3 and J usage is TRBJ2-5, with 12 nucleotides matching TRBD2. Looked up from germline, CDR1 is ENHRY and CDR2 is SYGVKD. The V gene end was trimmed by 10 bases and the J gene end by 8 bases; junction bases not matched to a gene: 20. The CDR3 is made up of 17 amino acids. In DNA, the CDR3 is TGTGCCACCTTAACACAGCCGACTAGCGGGAGCCCCCGAACCCAGTACTTC. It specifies CATLTQPTSGSPRTQYF.

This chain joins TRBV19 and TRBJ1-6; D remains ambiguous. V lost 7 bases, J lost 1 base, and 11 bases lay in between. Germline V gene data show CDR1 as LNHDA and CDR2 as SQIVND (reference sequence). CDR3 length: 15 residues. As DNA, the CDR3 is TGTGCCAGTACGGCTCGGGATTCCTATAATTCACCCCTCCACTTT. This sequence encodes CASTARDSYNSPLHF. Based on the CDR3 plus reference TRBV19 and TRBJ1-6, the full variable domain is DGGITQSPKYLFRKEGQNVTLSCEQNLNHDAMYWYRQDPGQGLRLIYYSQIVNDFQKGDIAEGYSVSREKKESFPLTVTSAQKNPTAFYLCASTARDSYNSPLHFGNGTRLTVT.

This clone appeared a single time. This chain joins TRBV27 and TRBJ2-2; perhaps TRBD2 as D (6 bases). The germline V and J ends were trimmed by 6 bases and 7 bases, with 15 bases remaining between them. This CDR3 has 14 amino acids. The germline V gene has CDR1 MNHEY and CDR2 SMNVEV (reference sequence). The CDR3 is CASSQGGPLGELFF. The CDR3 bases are TGTGCCAGCAGCCAAGGAGGGCCACTCGGGGAGCTGTTTTTT.

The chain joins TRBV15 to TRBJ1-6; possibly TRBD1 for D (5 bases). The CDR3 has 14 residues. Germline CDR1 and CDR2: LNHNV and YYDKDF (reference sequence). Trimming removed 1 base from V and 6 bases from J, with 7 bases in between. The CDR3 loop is CATSRGQTNSPLHF. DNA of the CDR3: TGTGCCACCAGCAGAGGACAGACTAATTCACCCCTCCACTTT. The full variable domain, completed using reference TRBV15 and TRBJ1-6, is DAMVIQNPRYQVTQFGKPVTLSCSQTLNHNVMYWYQQKSSQAPKLLFHYYDKDFNNEADTPDNFQSRRPNTSFCFLDIRSPGLGDTAMYLCATSRGQTNSPLHFGNGTRLTVT.

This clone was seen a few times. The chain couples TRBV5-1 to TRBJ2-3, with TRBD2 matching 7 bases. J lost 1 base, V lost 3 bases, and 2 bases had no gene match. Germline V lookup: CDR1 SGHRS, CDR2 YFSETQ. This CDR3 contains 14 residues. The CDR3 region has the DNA TGCGCCAGCAGCTGGGGGGGAGGCACAGATACGCAGTATTTT. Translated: CASSWGGGTDTQYF.

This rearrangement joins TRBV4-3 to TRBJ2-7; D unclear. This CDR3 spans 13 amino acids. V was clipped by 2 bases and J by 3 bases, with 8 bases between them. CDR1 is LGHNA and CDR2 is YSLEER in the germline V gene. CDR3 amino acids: CASSQTSGYEQYF. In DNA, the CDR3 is TGCGCCAGCAGCCAAACCTCAGGCTACGAGCAGTACTTC.

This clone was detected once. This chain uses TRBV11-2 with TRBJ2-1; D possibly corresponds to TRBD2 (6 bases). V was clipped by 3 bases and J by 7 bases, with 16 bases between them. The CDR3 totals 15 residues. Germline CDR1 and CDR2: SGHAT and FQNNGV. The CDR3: CASSFDRGKANEQFF. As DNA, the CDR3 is TGTGCCAGCAGCTTTGATCGCGGGAAGGCAAATGAGCAGTTCTTC.

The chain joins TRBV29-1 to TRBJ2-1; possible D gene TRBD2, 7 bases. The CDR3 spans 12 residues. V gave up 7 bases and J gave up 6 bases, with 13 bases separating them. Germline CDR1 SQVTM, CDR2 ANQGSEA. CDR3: CSALGGGNEQFF. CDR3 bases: TGCAGCGCCCTAGGGGGGGGCAATGAGCAGTTCTTC.

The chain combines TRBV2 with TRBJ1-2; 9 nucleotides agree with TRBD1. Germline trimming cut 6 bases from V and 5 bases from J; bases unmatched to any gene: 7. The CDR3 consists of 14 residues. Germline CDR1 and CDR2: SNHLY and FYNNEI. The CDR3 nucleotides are TGTGCCAGCAGCTCGGGACAGGGAAAGTATGGCTACACCTTC. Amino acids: CASSSGQGKYGYTF.

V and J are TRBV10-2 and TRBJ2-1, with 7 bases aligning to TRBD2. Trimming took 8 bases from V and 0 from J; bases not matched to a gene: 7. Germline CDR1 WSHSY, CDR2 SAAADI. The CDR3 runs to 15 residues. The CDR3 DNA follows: TGCGCCAGCCAAGCTACTAGCGCCTCCTACAATGAGCAGTTCTTC. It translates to CASQATSASYNEQFF.

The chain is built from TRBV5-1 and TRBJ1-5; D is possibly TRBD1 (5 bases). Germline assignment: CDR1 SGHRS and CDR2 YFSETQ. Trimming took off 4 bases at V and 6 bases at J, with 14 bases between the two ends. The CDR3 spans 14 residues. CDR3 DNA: TGCGCCAGCAGCACGGGGGACGGAAGTCAGCCCCAGCATTTT. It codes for CASSTGDGSQPQHF.

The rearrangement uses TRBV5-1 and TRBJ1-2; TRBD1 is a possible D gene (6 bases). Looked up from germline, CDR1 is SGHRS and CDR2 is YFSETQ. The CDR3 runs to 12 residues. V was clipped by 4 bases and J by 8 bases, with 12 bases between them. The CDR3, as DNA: TGCGCCAGCAGCGAGGACAGACACGGCTACACCTTC. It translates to CASSEDRHGYTF.

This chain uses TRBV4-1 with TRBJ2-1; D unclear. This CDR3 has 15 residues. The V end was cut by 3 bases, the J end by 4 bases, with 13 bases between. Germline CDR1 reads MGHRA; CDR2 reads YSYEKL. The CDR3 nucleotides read TGCGCCAGCAGCCAGACCCTGACTGGTTACAATGAGCAGTTCTTC. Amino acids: CASSQTLTGYNEQFF.

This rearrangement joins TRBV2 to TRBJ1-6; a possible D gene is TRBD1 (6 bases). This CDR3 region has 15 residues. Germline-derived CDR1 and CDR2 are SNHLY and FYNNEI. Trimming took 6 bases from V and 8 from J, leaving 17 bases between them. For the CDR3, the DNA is TGTGCCAGCAGACCAGACAGGTCCAACCATTCACCCCTCCACTTT. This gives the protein CASRPDRSNHSPLHF.

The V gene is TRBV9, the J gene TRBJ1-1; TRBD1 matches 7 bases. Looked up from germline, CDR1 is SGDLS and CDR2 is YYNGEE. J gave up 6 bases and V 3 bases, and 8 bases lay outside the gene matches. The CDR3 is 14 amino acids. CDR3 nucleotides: TGTGCCAGCAGCGCCTTGGACAGGCTACCTGAAGCTTTCTTT. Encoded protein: CASSALDRLPEAFF.

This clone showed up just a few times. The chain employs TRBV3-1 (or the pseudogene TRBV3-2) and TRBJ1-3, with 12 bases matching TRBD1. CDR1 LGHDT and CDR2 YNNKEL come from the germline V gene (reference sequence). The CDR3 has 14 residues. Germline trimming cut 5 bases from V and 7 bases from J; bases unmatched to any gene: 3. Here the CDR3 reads CASSSGQGANTIYF. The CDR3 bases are TGTGCCAGCAGCTCGGGACAGGGGGCGAACACCATATATTTT.